The rows below give T cell receptor beta chains drawn from one sample of a study of beta chain features in type 1 diabetes. The assay was immunoSEQ multiplex PCR, and TCRdb's table has in-frame clones only and misses some. The repertoire consists of 430,000 or so clones, with approximately 10% occurring once and the leading ten covering 0.045% to 0.05%. Sequencing was carried out using naive CD4+ T cells from blood. These receptors all come from a woman under 30 in good health. CDR3s include the opening cysteine and the closing phenylalanine or tryptophan. Each record gives: CDR3 DNA, CDR3 protein, J gene, clone size, CDR3 length, V gene, D gene. A D gene is named only where the DNA matches it firmly. Size is omitted from some rows. Given values are once, few, many or a class for expanded clones.

CDR3nt: TGTGCCAGCAGCTTTGCAGGACAAGAGACCCAGTACTTC; CDR3aa: CASSFAGQETQYF; j_gene: TRBJ2-5; abundance: .; len: 13; v_gene: TRBV7-9; d_gene: .
CDR3nt: TGTGCCAGCAGTTTAAGTGGTGTTGGACAGGGAAGAAGTGGCTACACCTTC; CDR3aa: CASSLSGVGQGRSGYTF; j_gene: TRBJ1-2; abundance: few; len: 17; v_gene: TRBV28; d_gene: TRBD1
CDR3nt: TGTGCCAGCTCACCAAACGGGGGCGAGACCCAGTACTTC; CDR3aa: CASSPNGGETQYF; j_gene: TRBJ2-5; abundance: few; len: 13; v_gene: TRBV18; d_gene: .
CDR3nt: TGTGCCAGTGCAACTCAGGGATTTACCAATGAAAAACTGTTTTTT; CDR3aa: CASATQGFTNEKLFF; j_gene: TRBJ1-4; abundance: few; len: 15; v_gene: TRBV19; d_gene: .
CDR3nt: TGTGCCAGCAGTTTTGTTGGGCTCCCTACCTACGAGCAGTACTTC; CDR3aa: CASSFVGLPTYEQYF; j_gene: TRBJ2-7; abundance: .; len: 15; v_gene: TRBV27; d_gene: .
CDR3nt: TGTGCCAGCAGCCCGAGCACAGATACGCAGTATTTT; CDR3aa: CASSPSTDTQYF; j_gene: TRBJ2-3; abundance: few; len: 12; v_gene: TRBV13; d_gene: .
CDR3nt: TGCAGCGTTGAACCAAGCAACCTCTATGGCTACACCTTC; CDR3aa: CSVEPSNLYGYTF; j_gene: TRBJ1-2; abundance: few; len: 13; v_gene: TRBV29-1; d_gene: .
CDR3nt: TGCGCCAGCAGCCTGTACCCGGGACAGGTCTACAATGAGCAGTTCTTC; CDR3aa: CASSLYPGQVYNEQFF; j_gene: TRBJ2-1; abundance: few; len: 16; v_gene: TRBV4-3; d_gene: TRBD1
CDR3nt: TGTGCCAGCAGCTTAAAATTCAGCGGAGGGGGAGATACGCAGTATTTT; CDR3aa: CASSLKFSGGGDTQYF; j_gene: TRBJ2-3; abundance: few; len: 16; v_gene: TRBV7-2; d_gene: .
CDR3nt: TGTGCCAGCAGCTTAGGGAGATCTGAGGACGAGCAGTACTTC; CDR3aa: CASSLGRSEDEQYF; j_gene: TRBJ2-7; abundance: .; len: 14; v_gene: TRBV7-9; d_gene: .
CDR3nt: TGTGCCAGTCGACTAGCGGGAGCGAGCTCCTACAATGAGCAGTTCTTC; CDR3aa: CASRLAGASSYNEQFF; j_gene: TRBJ2-1; abundance: .; len: 16; v_gene: TRBV19; d_gene: TRBD2
CDR3nt: TGTGCCAGCAGCGTAGGCCCAGGGGTGAACACTGAAGCTTTCTTT; CDR3aa: CASSVGPGVNTEAFF; j_gene: TRBJ1-1; abundance: .; len: 15; v_gene: TRBV9; d_gene: .
CDR3nt: TGTGCCAGCAGTGGGGCGGGGAGGGGCCCCTACGAGCAGTACTTC; CDR3aa: CASSGAGRGPYEQYF; j_gene: TRBJ2-7; abundance: few; len: 15; v_gene: TRBV25-1; d_gene: TRBD2
CDR3nt: TGCGCCAGCAGCCAAGATCGAAAGCAGGGTCCCTACGAGCAGTACTTC; CDR3aa: CASSQDRKQGPYEQYF; j_gene: TRBJ2-7; abundance: .; len: 16; v_gene: TRBV4-3; d_gene: .
CDR3nt: TGCGCCAGCAGCCAAGACCTCAGGGGGCCTGGGGCCAACGTCCTGACTTTC; CDR3aa: CASSQDLRGPGANVLTF; j_gene: TRBJ2-6; abundance: few; len: 17; v_gene: TRBV4-1; d_gene: TRBD1
CDR3nt: TGTGCCAGCAGTTACGCCCCTTCCAGGGAGCGTGGCTACACCTTC; CDR3aa: CASSYAPSRERGYTF; j_gene: TRBJ1-2; abundance: few; len: 15; v_gene: TRBV6-6; d_gene: .
CDR3nt: TGTGCCAGCAGCGTAGACGGTACCCACTACAATGAGCAGTTCTTC; CDR3aa: CASSVDGTHYNEQFF; j_gene: TRBJ2-1; abundance: few; len: 15; v_gene: TRBV9; d_gene: .
CDR3nt: TGCAGTGCTAGGGAGGGGAGGACCCAGTACTTC; CDR3aa: CSAREGRTQYF; j_gene: TRBJ2-5; abundance: few; len: 11; v_gene: TRBV20-1; d_gene: .
CDR3nt: TGTGCCAGCAGTGATACTCAGCCCCAGCATTTT; CDR3aa: CASSDTQPQHF; j_gene: TRBJ1-5; abundance: .; len: 11; v_gene: TRBV2; d_gene: .
CDR3nt: TGCAGCGGTGCCCAGGGGAGTGAGCAGTTCTTC; CDR3aa: CSGAQGSEQFF; j_gene: TRBJ2-1; abundance: .; len: 11; v_gene: TRBV29-1; d_gene: .
CDR3nt: TGCGCCAGCAGCCTTCTTTGGGGCTCCGACAATGAGCAGTTCTTC; CDR3aa: CASSLLWGSDNEQFF; j_gene: TRBJ2-1; abundance: few; len: 15; v_gene: TRBV4-1; d_gene: .
CDR3nt: TGTGCCAGCAGTTACTCCGGGTCGGCTGGCCAAGAGACCCAGTACTTC; CDR3aa: CASSYSGSAGQETQYF; j_gene: TRBJ2-5; abundance: .; len: 16; v_gene: TRBV6-6; d_gene: .
CDR3nt: TGCAGCGTTGCCCCTCAGGCGACCGCCTACGAGCAGTACTTC; CDR3aa: CSVAPQATAYEQYF; j_gene: TRBJ2-7; abundance: few; len: 14; v_gene: TRBV29-1; d_gene: .
CDR3nt: TGTGCCAGCAGCAGGGACACTGAAGCTTTCTTT; CDR3aa: CASSRDTEAFF; j_gene: TRBJ1-1; abundance: few; len: 11; v_gene: TRBV9; d_gene: .
CDR3nt: TGTGCCAGCAGCCAAGCCATACAGGCCTCCTATGGCTACACCTTC; CDR3aa: CASSQAIQASYGYTF; j_gene: TRBJ1-2; abundance: .; len: 15; v_gene: TRBV14; d_gene: .
CDR3nt: TGCGCCAGCAGCTTGGGCCAGTCCTACAATGAGCAGTTCTTC; CDR3aa: CASSLGQSYNEQFF; j_gene: TRBJ2-1; abundance: .; len: 14; v_gene: TRBV5-1; d_gene: .
CDR3nt: TGTGCCAGCTCACCTTGGGGGCAAGAGACCCAGTACTTC; CDR3aa: CASSPWGQETQYF; j_gene: TRBJ2-5; abundance: .; len: 13; v_gene: TRBV18; d_gene: .
CDR3nt: TGTGCCTGGTTTGGGGAGTACAATGAGCAGTTCTTC; CDR3aa: CAWFGEYNEQFF; j_gene: TRBJ2-1; abundance: .; len: 12; v_gene: TRBV30; d_gene: .
CDR3nt: TGTGCCAGCAGCTTGGATCTTAACACCGGGGAGCTGTTTTTT; CDR3aa: CASSLDLNTGELFF; j_gene: TRBJ2-2; abundance: .; len: 14; v_gene: TRBV5-4; d_gene: .
CDR3nt: TGTGCCAGCAGCTTAGTAGGGTCGGAGACCCAGTACTTC; CDR3aa: CASSLVGSETQYF; j_gene: TRBJ2-5; abundance: .; len: 13; v_gene: TRBV7-2; d_gene: .
CDR3nt: TGCGCCAGCAGCCAAGAGGGACAGGGGACGTTAGGGGCCAACGTCCTGACTTTC; CDR3aa: CASSQEGQGTLGANVLTF; j_gene: TRBJ2-6; abundance: few; len: 18; v_gene: TRBV4-3; d_gene: TRBD1
CDR3nt: TGCAGCCTCGAGTCTCCGGGACTAGTTTACCAAGAGACCCAGTACTTC; CDR3aa: CSLESPGLVYQETQYF; j_gene: TRBJ2-5; abundance: .; len: 16; v_gene: TRBV29-1; d_gene: TRBD2
CDR3nt: TGTGCCAGCAGTCAGGATTTGGGAGAGACCCAGTACTTC; CDR3aa: CASSQDLGETQYF; j_gene: TRBJ2-5; abundance: .; len: 13; v_gene: TRBV28; d_gene: .
CDR3nt: .; CDR3aa: CCHLCSAGTQETQYF; j_gene: TRBJ2-5; abundance: .; len: 15; v_gene: TRBV29-1; d_gene: .
CDR3nt: TGTGCCAGCAGAGACGCCCGGATACAAGAGACCCAGTACTTC; CDR3aa: CASRDARIQETQYF; j_gene: TRBJ2-5; abundance: few; len: 14; v_gene: TRBV7-8; d_gene: .
CDR3nt: TGTGCCAGCTCACCCGGGCAGCAAGAGACCCAGTACTTC; CDR3aa: CASSPGQQETQYF; j_gene: TRBJ2-5; abundance: few; len: 13; v_gene: TRBV18; d_gene: .
CDR3nt: TGTGCCAGCAGCTATCGGACTAGCGGGAGTGAGCAGTTCTTC; CDR3aa: CASSYRTSGSEQFF; j_gene: TRBJ2-1; abundance: few; len: 14; v_gene: TRBV11-2; d_gene: TRBD2
CDR3nt: TGTGCCAGCAGTACACTAGCGGGGGCCACTATCAATGAGCAGTTCTTC; CDR3aa: CASSTLAGATINEQFF; j_gene: TRBJ2-1; abundance: few; len: 16; v_gene: TRBV28; d_gene: TRBD2